This TCR beta chain was observed in a study of T cells in Graves' hyperthyroidism and ophthalmopathy. General study findings and limits: Ophthalmopathy was separated from stable hyperthyroidism by a 13 V-J model. Among thyroid clonotypes expanded above 0.001, most also appeared in blood.

The germline gives CDR1 SGHTA, CDR2 FQGNSA. J lost 1 base, V lost 3 bases, and 7 bases had no gene match. CDR3 size: 16 residues. It was RNA transcripts that yielded the amplified TCR beta CDR3 regions. Using the HTBI primer set, a first-round RT-PCR was run on the TCR CDR3. A single record per CDR3 protein comes from TCRdb applying MiXCR to the multiplex PCR reads. The sample carries 500,000 to 600,000 distinct CDR3 sequences, roughly 50% recorded once. Remarks on this clonotype: The antigen remains undetermined.

Lactation, pregnancy, other autoimmune disease or uncontrolled infection led to exclusion of patients. The diagnoses drew upon clinical symptoms, serum thyroxine and TRAb, thyroid ultrasound and orbital computed tomography. The TCR originated in a woman between 18 and 30 years old with Graves' hyperthyroidism. Input material: peripheral blood or thyroid tissue (not recorded which). This chain uses TRBV7-2 with TRBJ2-7, with 9 positions matching TRBD2. CDR3 bases: TGTGCCAGCAGCTTCTTAGCGACTAGCGGATCCTACGAGCAGTACTTC. Its protein product is CASSFLATSGSYEQYF.